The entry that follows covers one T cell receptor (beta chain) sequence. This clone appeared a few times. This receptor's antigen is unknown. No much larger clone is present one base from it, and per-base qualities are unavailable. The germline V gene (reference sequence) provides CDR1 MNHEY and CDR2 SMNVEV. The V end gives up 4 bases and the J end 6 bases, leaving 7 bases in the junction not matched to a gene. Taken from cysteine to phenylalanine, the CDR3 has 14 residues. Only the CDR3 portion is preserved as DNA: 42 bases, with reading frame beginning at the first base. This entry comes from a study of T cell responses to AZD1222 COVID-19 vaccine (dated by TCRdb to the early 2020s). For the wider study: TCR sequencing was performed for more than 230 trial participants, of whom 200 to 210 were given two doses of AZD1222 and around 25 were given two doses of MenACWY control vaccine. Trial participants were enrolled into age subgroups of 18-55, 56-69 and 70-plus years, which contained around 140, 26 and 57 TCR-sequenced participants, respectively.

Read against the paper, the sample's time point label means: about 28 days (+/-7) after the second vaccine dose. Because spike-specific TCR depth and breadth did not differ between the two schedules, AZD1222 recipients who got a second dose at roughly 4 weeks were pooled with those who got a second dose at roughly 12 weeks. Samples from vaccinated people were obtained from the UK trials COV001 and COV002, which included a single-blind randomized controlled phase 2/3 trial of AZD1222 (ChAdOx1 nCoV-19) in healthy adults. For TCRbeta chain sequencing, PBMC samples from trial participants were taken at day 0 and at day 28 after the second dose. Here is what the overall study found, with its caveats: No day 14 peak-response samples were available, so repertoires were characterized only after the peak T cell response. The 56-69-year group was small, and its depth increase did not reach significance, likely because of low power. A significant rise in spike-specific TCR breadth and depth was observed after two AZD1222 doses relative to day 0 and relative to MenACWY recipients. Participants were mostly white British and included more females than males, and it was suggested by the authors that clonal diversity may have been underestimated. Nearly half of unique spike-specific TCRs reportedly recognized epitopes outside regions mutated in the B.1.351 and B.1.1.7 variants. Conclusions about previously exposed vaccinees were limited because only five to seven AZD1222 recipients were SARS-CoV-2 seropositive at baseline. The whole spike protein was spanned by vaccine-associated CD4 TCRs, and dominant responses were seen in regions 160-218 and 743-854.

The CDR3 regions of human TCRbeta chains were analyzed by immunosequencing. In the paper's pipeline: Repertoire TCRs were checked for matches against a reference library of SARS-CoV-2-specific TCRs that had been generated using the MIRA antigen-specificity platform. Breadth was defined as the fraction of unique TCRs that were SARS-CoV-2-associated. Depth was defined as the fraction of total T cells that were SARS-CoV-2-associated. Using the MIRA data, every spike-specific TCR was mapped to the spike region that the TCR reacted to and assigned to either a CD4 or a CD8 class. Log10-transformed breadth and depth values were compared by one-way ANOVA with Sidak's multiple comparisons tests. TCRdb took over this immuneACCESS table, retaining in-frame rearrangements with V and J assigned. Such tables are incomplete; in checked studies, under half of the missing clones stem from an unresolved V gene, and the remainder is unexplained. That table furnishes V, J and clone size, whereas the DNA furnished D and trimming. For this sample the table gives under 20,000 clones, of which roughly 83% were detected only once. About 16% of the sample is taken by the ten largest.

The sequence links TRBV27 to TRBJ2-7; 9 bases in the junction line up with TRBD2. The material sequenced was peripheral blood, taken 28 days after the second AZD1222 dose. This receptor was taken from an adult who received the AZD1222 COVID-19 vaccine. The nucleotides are TGTGCCAGCAGTTCCTACGTAGCGGGAGCCGAGCAGTACTTC. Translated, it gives CASSSYVAGAEQYF.